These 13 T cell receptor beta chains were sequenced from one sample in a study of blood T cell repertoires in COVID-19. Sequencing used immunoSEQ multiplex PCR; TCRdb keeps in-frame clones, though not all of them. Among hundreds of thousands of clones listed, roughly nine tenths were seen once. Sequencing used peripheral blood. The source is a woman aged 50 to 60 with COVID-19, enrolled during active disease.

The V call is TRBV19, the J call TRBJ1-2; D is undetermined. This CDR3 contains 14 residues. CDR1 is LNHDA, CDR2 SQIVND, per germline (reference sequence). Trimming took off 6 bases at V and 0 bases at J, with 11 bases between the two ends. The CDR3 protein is CASSSGGPNYGYTF. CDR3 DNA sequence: TGTGCCAGTAGCTCAGGCGGGCCTAACTATGGCTACACCTTC.

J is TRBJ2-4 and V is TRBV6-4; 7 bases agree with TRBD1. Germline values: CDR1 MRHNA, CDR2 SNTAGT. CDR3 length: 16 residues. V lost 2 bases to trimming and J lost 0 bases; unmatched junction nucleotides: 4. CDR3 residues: CASSDMTGLAKNIQYF. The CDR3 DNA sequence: TGTGCCAGCAGTGACATGACAGGGCTAGCCAAAAACATTCAGTACTTC.

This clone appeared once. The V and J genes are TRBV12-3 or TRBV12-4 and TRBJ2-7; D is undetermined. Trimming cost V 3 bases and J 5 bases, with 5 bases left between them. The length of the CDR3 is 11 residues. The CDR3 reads CASSLSDEQYF. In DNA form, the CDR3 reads TGTGCCAGCAGTTTGTCCGACGAGCAGTACTTC.

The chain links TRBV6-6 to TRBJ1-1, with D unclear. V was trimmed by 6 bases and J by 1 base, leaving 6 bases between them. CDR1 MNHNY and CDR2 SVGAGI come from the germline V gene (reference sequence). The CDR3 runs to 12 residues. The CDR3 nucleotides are TGTGCCAGCAGCCAAGCGAACACTGAAGCTTTCTTT. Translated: CASSQANTEAFF.

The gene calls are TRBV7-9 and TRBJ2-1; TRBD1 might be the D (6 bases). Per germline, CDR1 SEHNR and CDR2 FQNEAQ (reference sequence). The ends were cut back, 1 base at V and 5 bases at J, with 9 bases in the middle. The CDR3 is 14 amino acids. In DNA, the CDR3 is TGTGCCAGCAGCTTAGGCCGGACAGACAATGAGCAGTTCTTC. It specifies CASSLGRTDNEQFF.

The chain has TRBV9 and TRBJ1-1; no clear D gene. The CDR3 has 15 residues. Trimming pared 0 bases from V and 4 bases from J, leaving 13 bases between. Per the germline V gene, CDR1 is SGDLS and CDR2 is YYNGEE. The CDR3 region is CASSVGTSRGTEAFF. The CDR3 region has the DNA TGTGCCAGCAGCGTAGGGACCTCGCGGGGCACTGAAGCTTTCTTT.

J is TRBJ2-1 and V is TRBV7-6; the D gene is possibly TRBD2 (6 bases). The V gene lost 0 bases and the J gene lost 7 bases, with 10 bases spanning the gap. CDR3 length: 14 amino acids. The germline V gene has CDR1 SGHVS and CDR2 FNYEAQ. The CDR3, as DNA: TGTGCCAGCAGCTTAGCGGGTGGGGGGAATGAGCAGTTCTTC. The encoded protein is CASSLAGGGNEQFF.

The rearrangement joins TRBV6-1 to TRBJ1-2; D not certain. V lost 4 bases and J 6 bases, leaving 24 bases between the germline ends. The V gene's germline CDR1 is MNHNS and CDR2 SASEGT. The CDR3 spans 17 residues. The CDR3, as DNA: TGTGCCAGCAGTGGCCCCTCTTCTGGAGGGCACAAAGATGGCTACACCTTC. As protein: CASSGPSSGGHKDGYTF.

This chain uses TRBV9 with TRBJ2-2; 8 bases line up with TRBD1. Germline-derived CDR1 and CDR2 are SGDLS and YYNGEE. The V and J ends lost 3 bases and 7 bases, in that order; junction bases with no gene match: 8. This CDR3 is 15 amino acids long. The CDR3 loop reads CASSGSGTGYGELFF. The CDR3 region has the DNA TGTGCCAGCAGCGGATCCGGGACAGGCTACGGGGAGCTGTTTTTT.

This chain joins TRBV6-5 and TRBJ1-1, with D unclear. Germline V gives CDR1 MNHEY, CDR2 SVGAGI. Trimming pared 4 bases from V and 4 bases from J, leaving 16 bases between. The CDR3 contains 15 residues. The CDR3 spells CASSFTPRSGTEAFF. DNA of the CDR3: TGTGCCAGCAGTTTCACGCCCCGTAGTGGCACTGAAGCTTTCTTT.

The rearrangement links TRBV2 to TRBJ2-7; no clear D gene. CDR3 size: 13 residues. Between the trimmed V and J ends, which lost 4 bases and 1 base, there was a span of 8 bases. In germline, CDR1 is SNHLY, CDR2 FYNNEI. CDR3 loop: CASSGVRSYEQYF. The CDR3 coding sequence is TGTGCCAGCAGTGGAGTAAGATCCTACGAGCAGTACTTC.

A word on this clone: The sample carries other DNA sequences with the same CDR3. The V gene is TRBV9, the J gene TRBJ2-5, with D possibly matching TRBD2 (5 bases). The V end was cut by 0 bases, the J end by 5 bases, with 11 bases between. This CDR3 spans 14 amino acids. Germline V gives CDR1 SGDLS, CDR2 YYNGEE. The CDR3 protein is CASSVGGFRETQYF. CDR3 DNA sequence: TGTGCCAGCAGCGTAGGCGGGTTTAGGGAGACCCAGTACTTC.

CDR3 nucleotides: TGTGCCAGCTCACCCGCCCCAGGGGCTCAAAGCGAAAAACTGTTTTTT. Translation gives CASSPAPGAQSEKLFF. The chain links TRBV18 to TRBJ1-4; perhaps TRBD1 as D (6 bases). The CDR3 extends over 16 amino acids. The germline CDR1 and CDR2 sequences are KGHSH and LQKENI. V was pared by 3 bases and J by 8 bases, with 19 bases between.